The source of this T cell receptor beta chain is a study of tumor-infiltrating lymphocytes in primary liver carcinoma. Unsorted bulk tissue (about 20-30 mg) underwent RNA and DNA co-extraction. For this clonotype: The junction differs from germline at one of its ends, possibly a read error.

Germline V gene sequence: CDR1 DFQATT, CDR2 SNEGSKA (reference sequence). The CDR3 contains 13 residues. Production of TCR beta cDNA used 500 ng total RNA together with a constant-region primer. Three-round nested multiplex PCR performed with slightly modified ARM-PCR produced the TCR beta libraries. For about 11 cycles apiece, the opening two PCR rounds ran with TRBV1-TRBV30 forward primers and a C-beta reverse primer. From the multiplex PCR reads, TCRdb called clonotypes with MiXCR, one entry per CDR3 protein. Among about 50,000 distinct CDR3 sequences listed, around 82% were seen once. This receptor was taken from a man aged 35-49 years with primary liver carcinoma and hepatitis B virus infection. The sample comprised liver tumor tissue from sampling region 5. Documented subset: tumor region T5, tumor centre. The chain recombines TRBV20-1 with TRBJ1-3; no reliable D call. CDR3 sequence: CSASRDSGNSIYF. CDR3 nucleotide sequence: TGCAGTGCTTCACGAGACTCTGGAAACTCCATATATTTT.